The present TCR beta chain was sequenced within a study of post-analysis software for immune sequencing data. Study details: Recorded disease courses covered relapsing-remitting, secondary progressive and progressive-relapsing multiple sclerosis. Some patients had no subtype annotation.

Notes on the study in general: F measure showed strong co-clustering of same-batch samples. Among multiple sclerosis patients, normalized Chao1 diversity was significantly below that of controls. Included in a set of roughly five TRBV segments more frequent in patients than controls were TRBV5-6, TRBV5-1 and TRBV20-1.

Prepared TCR beta cDNA libraries contained unique molecular identifiers. TCRdb fed the PCR reads into MiXCR, producing one record per CDR3 protein. Of 700,000 to 800,000 distinct CDR3 sequences listed, approximately 30% are singletons. CDR1 is MNHEY, CDR2 SMNVEV, per germline (reference sequence). CDR3 length equals 16 residues. V lost 2 bases, J lost 0 bases, and 12 bases lay in between. As for this clonotype: The target antigen is unknown.

Sample: blood. The receptor was isolated from a girl aged 5-17 years with multiple sclerosis. The rearrangement joins TRBV27 to TRBJ2-3, with no clear D. CDR3 protein: CASSLRISWSTDTQYF. In DNA, the CDR3 is TGTGCCAGCAGTTTAAGGATTTCGTGGAGCACAGATACGCAGTATTTT.